This TCR beta chain was found in a study of cytomegalovirus exposure and HLA in healthy donors. Overall study: The Caucasian-associated ancestry cluster held 65% to 90% of around 380 genotyped donors. Regarding the study as a whole: Available immune exposure information was restricted to CMV serostatus only. Sequencing artifact likely explains a cluster of highly shared sequence variants. In a later analysis, V- and J-gene trimming of beta chains associated with a DCLRE1C missense variant, replicated independently.

Germline lookup yields CDR1 SGHDN and CDR2 FVKESK. The CDR3 sequence is 15 residues long. Trimming left V 7 bases short and J 0 bases short, with 13 bases between. In the PCR, 60 Vbeta and 13 Jbeta primers were used. Data came from immunoSEQ multiplex PCR; TCRdb stores just in-frame clones and leaves some out. The table includes approximately 300,000 clones, approximately 80% detected once. Points on this clone: Its antigen is not known.

This clonotype was sampled from a girl aged 2-10 years in good health and CMV-seronegative. Material for sequencing was PBMCs. The rearrangement joins TRBV14 to TRBJ1-3, with D possibly being TRBD1 (5 bases). CDR3: CASNRQTDSGNTIYF. The DNA of the CDR3 is TGTGCCAGCAATCGACAGACAGACTCTGGAAACACCATATATTTT.